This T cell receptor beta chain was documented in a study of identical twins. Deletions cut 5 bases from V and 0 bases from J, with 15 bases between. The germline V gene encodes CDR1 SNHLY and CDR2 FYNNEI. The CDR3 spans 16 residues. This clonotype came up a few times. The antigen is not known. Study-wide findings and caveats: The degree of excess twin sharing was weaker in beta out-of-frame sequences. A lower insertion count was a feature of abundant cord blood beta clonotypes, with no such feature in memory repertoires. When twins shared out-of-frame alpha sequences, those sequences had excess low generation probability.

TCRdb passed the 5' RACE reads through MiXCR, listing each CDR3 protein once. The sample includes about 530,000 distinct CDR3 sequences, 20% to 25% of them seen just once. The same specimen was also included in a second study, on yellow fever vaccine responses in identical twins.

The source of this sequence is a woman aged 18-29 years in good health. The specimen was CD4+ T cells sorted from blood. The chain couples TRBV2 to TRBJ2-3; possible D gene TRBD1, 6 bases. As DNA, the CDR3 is TGTGCCAGCAGTAAGGACAGCCGCGCTAGCACAGATACGCAGTATTTT. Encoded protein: CASSKDSRASTDTQYF.